The 11 T cell receptor beta chains below all came from one sample that was sequenced in a study of technical replicates of blood from several donors. The repertoire was sequenced with immunoSEQ multiplex PCR; TCRdb's copy has only in-frame clones and lacks some. Here the sample spans 70,000 to 85,000 clones, less than 98% being singletons. Sequencing used T cells isolated from PBMCs. These receptors all stem from a human donor in good health.

The chain links TRBV7-9 to TRBJ2-7, with 9 nucleotides matching TRBD2. The CDR3 is made up of 15 amino acids. The germline V gene has CDR1 SEHNR and CDR2 FQNEAQ (reference sequence). V was pared by 5 bases and J by 4 bases, with 9 bases of the junction left unmatched. The CDR3 nucleotides are TGTGCCAGCAGCCCGAGTAGCGGGAGCCCTTACGAGCAGTACTTC. It encodes CASSPSSGSPYEQYF.

The V call is TRBV7-2, the J call TRBJ2-1; 9 bases agree with TRBD2. Germline trimming cut 3 bases from V and 1 base from J; bases unmatched to any gene: 4. In germline, CDR1 is SGHTA, CDR2 FQGNSA. The CDR3 has 16 amino acids. CDR3 bases: TGTGCCAGCAGCTTTGCGACTAGCGGATCCTACAATGAGCAGTTCTTC. Translation: CASSFATSGSYNEQFF.

The rearrangement links TRBV18 to TRBJ2-7; 7 bases match TRBD2. V lost 3 bases, J lost 1 base, and 9 bases stayed unmatched. From germline, CDR1 is KGHSH and CDR2 LQKENI. The CDR3 totals 16 residues. The CDR3 reads CASSPPGGSTSYEQYF. The CDR3 DNA reads as TGTGCCAGCTCACCCCCTGGCGGGAGCACTTCCTACGAGCAGTACTTC.

The J gene is TRBJ2-1, the V gene TRBV4-1, with 9 bases that match TRBD2. Germline V CDR1 and CDR2: MGHRA, YSYEKL. The junction had 11 bases not matched to a gene; V was cut back by 1 base and J by 4 bases. There are 18 residues in the CDR3. CDR3 coding DNA: TGCGCCAGCAGCCAAGCTGGACCGGAGACTAGCGGTTACAATGAGCAGTTCTTC. This translates into CASSQAGPETSGYNEQFF.

The chain recombines TRBV7-2 with TRBJ2-7, with TRBD1 matching 8 bases. V gave up 0 bases and J gave up 1 base; unmatched junction bases: 17. The CDR3 is made up of 20 amino acids. Germline CDR1 reads SGHTA; CDR2 reads FQGNSA. Here the CDR3 reads CASSLARQGNPLTPSYEQYF. The CDR3 DNA follows: TGTGCCAGCAGCTTAGCGCGACAGGGGAATCCCCTGACCCCATCCTACGAGCAGTACTTC.

J is TRBJ2-1 and V is TRBV29-1; D is unresolved. This CDR3 spans 11 amino acids. CDR1 and CDR2 (germline): SQVTM, ANQGSEA. V lost 4 bases and J lost 1, with 2 bases in between. The CDR3 DNA follows: TGCAGCGTTGTATCCTACAATGAGCAGTTCTTC. Amino acid sequence: CSVVSYNEQFF.

The chain is built from TRBV28 and TRBJ1-5; D is perhaps TRBD1 (5 bases). CDR1 is MDHEN and CDR2 is SYDVKM in the germline V gene. The CDR3 sequence is 16 residues long. V dropped 2 bases and J dropped 1 base, with 12 bases sitting between them. CDR3 in amino acids: CASSLGGRASNQPQHF. CDR3 coding DNA: TGTGCCAGCAGTTTAGGTGGCAGGGCCAGCAATCAGCCCCAGCATTTT.

The chain joins TRBV7-9 to TRBJ2-3, with 11 bases aligning to TRBD1. V was clipped by 6 bases and J by 4 bases; unmatched bases: 18. The CDR3 has 19 residues. Looked up from germline, CDR1 is SEHNR and CDR2 is FQNEAQ (reference sequence). CDR3 loop: CASRGAATWRTGGADTQYF. CDR3 sequence (DNA): TGTGCCAGCAGGGGCGCCGCCACTTGGAGGACAGGGGGCGCAGATACGCAGTATTTT. Full variable domain (outside the CDR3, taken from reference TRBV7-9 and TRBJ2-3): DTGVSQNPRHKITKRGQNVTFRCDPISEHNRLYWYRQTLGQGPEFLTYFQNEAQLEKSRLLSDRFSAERPKGSFSTLEIQRTEQGDSAMYLCASRGAATWRTGGADTQYFGPGTRLTVL.

This sequence joins TRBV30 and TRBJ1-4, with D perhaps matching TRBD1 (6 bases). The CDR3 sequence is 15 residues long. Per the germline V gene, CDR1 is GTSNPN and CDR2 is SVGIG (reference sequence). V was trimmed by 3 bases and J by 8 bases, leaving 19 bases between them. CDR3 sequence (DNA): TGTGCCTGGAGCGTAAAGGGGGATAAGGAGGAAAAACTGTTTTTT. It yields the protein CAWSVKGDKEEKLFF.

The chain joins TRBV7-9 to TRBJ2-7; TRBD2 is a possible D gene (5 bases). The CDR3 sequence is 13 residues long. Trimming removed 8 bases at V and 0 bases at J, with 11 bases between. Germline CDR1 and CDR2: SEHNR and FQNEAQ (reference sequence). CDR3: CASGRSGSYEQYF. The CDR3 DNA is TGTGCCAGCGGAAGGAGCGGCTCCTACGAGCAGTACTTC.

The chain recombines TRBV7-9 with TRBJ1-1; D uncertain. Trimming took off 4 bases at V and 9 bases at J, with 12 bases between the two ends. The CDR3 runs to 12 residues. Germline V CDR1 and CDR2: SEHNR, FQNEAQ (reference sequence). The CDR3, as DNA: TGTGCCAGCAGCTCCGATGACAAACAAGCTTTCTTT. It encodes CASSSDDKQAFF.